This T cell receptor beta chain was captured in a study of blood T cell repertoires in COVID-19. Across the whole study: The cDNA or gDNA used as material had been derived from T cells, B-cell-depleted T cells, or PBMCs.

This clone was observed a single time. Assay used: immunoSEQ multiplex PCR; TCRdb lists only in-frame clones, some missing. The sample records around 65,000 clones, 70% to 85% being singletons. Sequenced sample: peripheral blood. This clonotype was sampled from a woman older than 75 with active or convalescent COVID-19.

CDR3 nucleotide sequence: TGTGCCAGCAGTGAGAGGGATTATGGCTACACCTTC. It yields the protein CASSERDYGYTF. This chain links TRBV6-1 with TRBJ1-2; D is uncertain. Germline V gene data show CDR1 as MNHNS and CDR2 as SASEGT. The V end was cut by 3 bases, the J end by 5 bases, with 7 bases between. This CDR3 comprises 12 residues.